These 20 T cell receptor beta chains were all obtained from the same sample, sequenced in a study of shared clonotypes between healthy human individuals (dated by TCRdb to 2019 to 2021). Libraries were built with the immunoSEQ multiplex PCR assay. TCRdb re-hosts the immuneACCESS table, in-frame sequences only. Its copies lack some clones; in the studies checked, an unresolved V gene accounts for under half of them, and the cause for the rest is not known. Here the sample has more than 550,000 clones; 90% occur a single time. 34% of the sample rests with the top ten. Specimen: memory CD8+ T cells from PBMCs. This specimen's cell subset or site label, interpreted: CD45RO+ cells pooled with CCR7-negative TemRA cells. The receptors stem from a man between 18 and 29 years old in good health. Some clones in this sample may be carry-over from other donors' samples.

The V gene is TRBV2, the J gene TRBJ2-1, with D unclear. V lost 6 bases and J 2 bases, leaving 8 bases between the germline ends. Germline CDR1 reads SNHLY; CDR2 reads FYNNEI. This CDR3 has 13 residues. DNA of the CDR3: TGTGCCAGCAGCGAACTTCCCTACAATGAGCAGTTCTTC. Translating gives CASSELPYNEQFF.

Concerning this clone: This likely comes from a read error, as the CDR3 has no conserved phenylalanine or tryptophan at its end. The limits of the CDR3 on the DNA are not certain, so only TCRdb's listed CDR3 is given. The V gene is TRBV19, the J gene TRBJ2-7; TRBD1, the table's D call, was not compared with the DNA. The CDR3 length equals 14 residues, ends included. CDR1 LNHDA and CDR2 SQIVND come from the germline V gene (reference sequence). This CDR3 reads CASSIRGQKNTSSK.

The V call is TRBV5-1, the J call TRBJ1-1; possibly TRBD1 for D (5 bases). In germline, CDR1 is SGHRS, CDR2 YFSETQ. Trimming cost V 5 bases and J 4 bases, with 9 bases left between them. CDR3 length: 12 residues. The CDR3 DNA follows: TGCGCCAGCAGACGGGGGAGCACTGAAGCTTTCTTT. This encodes CASRRGSTEAFF.

The chain combines TRBV9 with TRBJ2-1; a possible D gene is TRBD2 (6 bases). Germline V gene lookup returns CDR1 SGDLS and CDR2 YYNGEE. Trimming shortened V by 6 bases and J by 2 bases, and 9 bases separated the two germline ends. The CDR3 has 13 amino acids. The CDR3, as DNA: TGTGCCAGCACCCGGGGGACCTACAATGAGCAGTTCTTC. It translates to CASTRGTYNEQFF.

The chain is built from TRBV7-6 and TRBJ2-1, with D possibly matching TRBD1 (6 bases). This CDR3 contains 14 residues. Per germline, CDR1 SGHVS and CDR2 FNYEAQ. V lost 3 bases, J lost 6 bases, and 12 bases lay in between. The chain's CDR3 is CASSLDPGANEQFF. CDR3 nucleotides: TGTGCCAGCAGCTTGGACCCAGGGGCCAATGAGCAGTTCTTC.

A note on this clone: Different DNA sequences within this sample yield the same CDR3. The chain joins TRBV19 to TRBJ2-1, with 7 positions matching TRBD2. This CDR3 region has 14 residues. The germline V gene has CDR1 LNHDA and CDR2 SQIVND (reference sequence). Trimming removed 3 bases from V and 7 bases from J; junction bases left unmatched: 6. This CDR3 reads CASSMGGRGNEQFF. Written as DNA, the CDR3 is TGTGCCAGTAGTATGGGCGGGAGAGGGAATGAGCAGTTCTTC.

In its sample, this clone was seen once. J is TRBJ1-1 and V is TRBV19; 11 bases fit TRBD1. The J segment lost 5 bases and the V segment lost 5 bases, leaving 4 bases of the junction unmatched. The germline gives CDR1 LNHDA, CDR2 SQIVND (reference sequence). CDR3 size: 14 residues. The CDR3 nucleotides read TGTGCCAGTAGTGGACAGGGGGCGCTGACTGAAGCTTTCTTT. The encoded protein is CASSGQGALTEAFF. Drawing the rest from reference TRBV19 and TRBJ1-1, the complete variable domain is DGGITQSPKYLFRKEGQNVTLSCEQNLNHDAMYWYRQDPGQGLRLIYYSQIVNDFQKGDIAEGYSVSREKKESFPLTVTSAQKNPTAFYLCASSGQGALTEAFFGQGTRLTVV.

The J gene is TRBJ1-5, the V gene TRBV9; 9 bases line up with TRBD1. Looked up from germline, CDR1 is SGDLS and CDR2 is YYNGEE. The junction had 5 bases not matched to a gene; V was cut back by 3 bases and J by 4 bases. This CDR3 has 15 amino acids. CDR3 nucleotide sequence: TGTGCCAGCAGCGAGGGACAGGGACTGAATCAGCCCCAGCATTTT. Protein sequence: CASSEGQGLNQPQHF.

The gene calls are TRBV28 and TRBJ2-2, with D perhaps matching TRBD1 or TRBD2 (5 bases each). The CDR3 totals 16 residues. Germline CDR1 MDHEN, CDR2 SYDVKM. Between the trimmed V and J ends, which lost 0 bases and 6 bases, there was a span of 14 bases. The CDR3 nucleotides read TGTGCCAGCAGTTTATGGGCGGCCGAGGGGTCCGGGGAGCTGTTTTTT. This codes for CASSLWAAEGSGELFF.

This clone was counted ten times or more. V is TRBV7-8 and J is TRBJ2-7, with TRBD2 matching over 7 bases. The CDR3 totals 17 residues. The germline gives CDR1 SGHVS, CDR2 FQNEAQ. Trimming at V came to 5 bases and at J to 0 bases, leaving 13 bases not matched to a gene. In nucleotides, the CDR3 is TGTGCCAGCAGCGGATCGACAACTAGCGATAGCTCCTACGAGCAGTACTTC. It codes for CASSGSTTSDSSYEQYF.

V and J are TRBV19 and TRBJ1-2, with a tentative D call TRBD1 (5 bases). Germline loops: CDR1 LNHDA, CDR2 SQIVND (reference sequence). The length of the CDR3 is 13 residues. The V and J ends lost 4 bases and 7 bases respectively, with 13 bases between them. The CDR3 nucleotides are TGTGCCAGTAGTACCCAGACAGCAAGTGGCTACACCTTC. Translation: CASSTQTASGYTF.

The V gene is TRBV5-1, the J gene TRBJ2-7; D may correspond to TRBD1 or TRBD2 (5 bases each). CDR1 is SGHRS, CDR2 YFSETQ, per germline. Trimming took off 0 bases at V and 5 bases at J, with 12 bases between the two ends. This CDR3 contains 14 residues. CDR3 nucleotides: TGCGCCAGCAGCTTGGATGGGGGTCTCAACGAGCAGTACTTC. Its translation is CASSLDGGLNEQYF.

Notes on this clone: Other DNA sequences in the same sample also yield this CDR3. The chain combines TRBV29-1 with TRBJ2-1; TRBD1 aligns across 7 bases. The CDR3 spans 14 residues. Trimming took 6 bases from V and 0 from J; bases not matched to a gene: 5. The germline CDR1 and CDR2 sequences are SQVTM and ANQGSEA. CDR3 nucleotides: TGCAGCGTCCCGACAGGGAGCTCCTACAATGAGCAGTTCTTC. It specifies CSVPTGSSYNEQFF.

In the case of this clone: A much more abundant neighbour one base away suggests this may be a read error. Other DNA sequences of this sample code for an identical CDR3. The chain employs TRBV5-6 and TRBJ2-7, with D unclear. Germline values: CDR1 SGHDT, CDR2 YYEEEE. The V end was cut by 2 bases, the J end by 2 bases, with 5 bases between. CDR3 length equals 12 residues. The CDR3 nucleotides are TGTGCCAGCAGCTTAAGAGCCTACGAGCAGTACTTC. Protein sequence: CASSLRAYEQYF.

With regard to this clone: Other DNA sequences in the same sample also yield this CDR3. This rearrangement joins TRBV6-5 to TRBJ1-1; a weak D match, TRBD1 (6 bases). V was pared by 2 bases and J by 5 bases, with 9 bases between. This CDR3 comprises 13 residues. CDR1 MNHEY and CDR2 SVGAGI come from the germline V gene. CDR3 residues: CASSYGGRTEAFF. The CDR3, as DNA: TGTGCCAGCAGTTACGGGGGGCGGACTGAAGCTTTCTTT.

The V call is TRBV28, the J call TRBJ1-5, with D uncertain. In germline, CDR1 is MDHEN, CDR2 SYDVKM. V dropped 1 base and J dropped 0 bases, with 7 bases sitting between them. This CDR3 comprises 15 residues. CDR3 DNA sequence: TGTGCCAGCAGTTTATACAGATTTAGCAATCAGCCCCAGCATTTT. It translates to CASSLYRFSNQPQHF. Drawing the rest from reference TRBV28 and TRBJ1-5, the complete variable domain is DVKVTQSSRYLVKRTGEKVFLECVQDMDHENMFWYRQDPGLGLRLIYFSYDVKMKEKGDIPEGYSVSREKKERFSLILESASTNQTSMYLCASSLYRFSNQPQHFGDGTRLSIL.

A single count supports this clone. The gene calls are TRBV28 and TRBJ1-2, with D maybe TRBD1 (5 bases). The V and J ends lost 7 bases and 5 bases respectively, with 20 bases between them. Germline V lookup: CDR1 MDHEN, CDR2 SYDVKM. CDR3 length: 15 amino acids. The CDR3 sequence is CASTLHPGTGYGYTF. The DNA of the CDR3 is TGTGCCAGCACCCTCCACCCCGGGACGGGATATGGCTACACCTTC.

The sample holds a few counts of this clone. The chain employs TRBV28 and TRBJ2-7; D unclear. The CDR3 is 11 amino acids. The V gene lost 6 bases and the J gene lost 5 bases, with 8 bases spanning the gap. Germline assignment: CDR1 MDHEN and CDR2 SYDVKM. The CDR3, as DNA: TGTGCCAGCAGACGAGGAGACGAGCAGTACTTC. Translation: CASRRGDEQYF. The full variable domain, its missing parts supplied by reference TRBV28 and TRBJ2-7, is DVKVTQSSRYLVKRTGEKVFLECVQDMDHENMFWYRQDPGLGLRLIYFSYDVKMKEKGDIPEGYSVSREKKERFSLILESASTNQTSMYLCASRRGDEQYFGPGTRLTVT.

The V and J genes are TRBV7-9 and TRBJ2-7; D unresolved. The V end lost 5 bases, the J end lost 5 bases, and 13 bases lay between the germline ends. This CDR3 comprises 13 residues. Germline V lookup: CDR1 SEHNR, CDR2 FQNEAQ (reference sequence). The CDR3 nucleotides are TGTGCCAGCAGCCCCGGGCGGAGAAACGAGCAGTACTTC. The encoded protein is CASSPGRRNEQYF.

This chain connects TRBV27 to TRBJ2-1; 9 positions match TRBD2. The CDR3 runs 14 residues. Trimming at V came to 3 bases and at J to 9 bases, leaving 6 bases not matched to a gene. Germline CDR1 MNHEY, CDR2 SMNVEV (reference sequence). DNA of the CDR3: TGTGCCAGCAGTTTCTTTAGCGGGAGCGGTGAGCAGTTCTTC. It codes for CASSFFSGSGEQFF.